Described below is a single TCR beta chain sequence and its context. Its antigen is not known. This sample is part of a study of T cell responses to AZD1222 COVID-19 vaccine. Notes on the study in general: Variant regions that are unmutated are reportedly the target of nearly half of spike-specific TCRs. Spike was spanned by vaccine-associated CD4 TCRs, with dominance at 160-218 and 743-854. The donors showed a predominance of white British ancestry and of females, with possible underestimation of clonal diversity.

Method: immunoSEQ multiplex PCR; TCRdb's copy keeps in-frame clones and lacks some. The table has about 110,000 clones, more than 70% seen once; the top ten hold roughly 4.5%. V lost 4 bases to trimming and J lost 6 bases, with 13 bases between them. Germline loops: CDR1 MDHEN, CDR2 SYDVKM. The CDR3 is made up of 14 amino acids. V and J are TRBV28 and TRBJ2-1; D perhaps matches TRBD1 (6 bases). The material was peripheral blood, obtained 28 days after the second AZD1222 dose. This sequence originates from an adult who received the AZD1222 COVID-19 vaccine. DNA of the CDR3: TGTGCCAGCAGTTACGGGACACCACGCAATGAGCAGTTCTTC. Translation gives CASSYGTPRNEQFF.